This T cell receptor beta chain was obtained from a study of identical twins. A single record per CDR3 protein comes from TCRdb applying MiXCR to the 5' RACE reads. The sample lists 1.5 million or so distinct CDR3 sequences; about 32% were seen once. V gave up 9 bases and J gave up 2 bases, with 6 bases separating them. In germline, CDR1 is KGHDR, CDR2 SFDVKD. The CDR3 sequence is 12 residues long. The chain employs TRBV24-1 and TRBJ2-2; D remains unclear. The sequence derives from a newborn girl in good health. The sample taken for sequencing was cord blood. CDR3 residues: CATRQNTGELFF. DNA for the CDR3: TGTGCCACCCGTCAAAACACCGGGGAGCTGTTTTTT.